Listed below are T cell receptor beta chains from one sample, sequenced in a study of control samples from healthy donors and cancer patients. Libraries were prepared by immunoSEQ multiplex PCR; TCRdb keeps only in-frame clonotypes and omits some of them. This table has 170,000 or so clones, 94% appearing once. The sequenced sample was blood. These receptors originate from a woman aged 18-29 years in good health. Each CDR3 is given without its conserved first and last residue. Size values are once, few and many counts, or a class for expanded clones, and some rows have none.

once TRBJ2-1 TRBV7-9 ASSLERGSYNEQF
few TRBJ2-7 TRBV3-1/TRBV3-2 ASSLNYEQY
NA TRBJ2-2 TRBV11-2 ASSLIRLRDTGELF
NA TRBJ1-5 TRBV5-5 ASSSRQGGNQPQH
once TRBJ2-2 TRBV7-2 ASSFTPSDTGELF
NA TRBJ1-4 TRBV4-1 ASSQVEKREKLF
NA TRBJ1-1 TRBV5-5 ASSAGQGRENTEAF
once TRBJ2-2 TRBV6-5 ASSRAGELF
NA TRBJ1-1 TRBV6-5 ASSPQGARTEAF
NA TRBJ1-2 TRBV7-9 ASSTGTVHGYT
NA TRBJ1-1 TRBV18 ASSSQGDTEAF
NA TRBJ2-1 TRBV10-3 AISGLGRDEQF
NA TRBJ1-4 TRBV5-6 ASSSRGQVATNEKLF
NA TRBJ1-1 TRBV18 ASSPGGVTEAF
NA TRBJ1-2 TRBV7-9 ASSSAGRGSGYT
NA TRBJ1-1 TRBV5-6 ASSRFGGSTEAF
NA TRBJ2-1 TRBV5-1 ASSLGLARNEQF
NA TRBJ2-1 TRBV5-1 ASSLGLAGGANEQF
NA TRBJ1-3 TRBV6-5 ASRYSQGPTIY
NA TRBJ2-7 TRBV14 ASSQDGGRSSYEQY
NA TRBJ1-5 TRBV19 ASSMGWESQPQH
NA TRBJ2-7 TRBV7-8 ASSRDRLEEQY
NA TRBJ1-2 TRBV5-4 ASSPSPGGYT
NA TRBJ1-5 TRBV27 ASSLIGPNQPQH
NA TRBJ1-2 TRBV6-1 ASSEKRGYGYT